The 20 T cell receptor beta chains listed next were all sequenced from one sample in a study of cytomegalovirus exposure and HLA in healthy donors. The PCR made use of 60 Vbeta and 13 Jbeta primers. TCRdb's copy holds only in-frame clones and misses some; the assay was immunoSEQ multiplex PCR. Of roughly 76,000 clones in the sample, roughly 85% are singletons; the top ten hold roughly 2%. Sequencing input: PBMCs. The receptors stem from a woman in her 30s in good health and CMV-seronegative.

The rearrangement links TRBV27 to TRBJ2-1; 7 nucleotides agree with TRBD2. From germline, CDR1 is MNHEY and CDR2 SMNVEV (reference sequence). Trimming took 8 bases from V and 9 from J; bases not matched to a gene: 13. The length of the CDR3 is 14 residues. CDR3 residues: CASAAGGGFSEQFF. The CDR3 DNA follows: TGTGCCAGCGCGGCCGGGGGAGGGTTTAGTGAGCAGTTCTTC.

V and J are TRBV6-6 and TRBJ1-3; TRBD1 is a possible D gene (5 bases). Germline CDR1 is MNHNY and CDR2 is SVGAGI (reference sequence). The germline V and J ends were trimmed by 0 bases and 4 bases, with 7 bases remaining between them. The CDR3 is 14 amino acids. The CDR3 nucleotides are TGTGCCAGCAGTTACTCGGGGGGAGGAAACACCATATATTTT. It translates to CASSYSGGGNTIYF.

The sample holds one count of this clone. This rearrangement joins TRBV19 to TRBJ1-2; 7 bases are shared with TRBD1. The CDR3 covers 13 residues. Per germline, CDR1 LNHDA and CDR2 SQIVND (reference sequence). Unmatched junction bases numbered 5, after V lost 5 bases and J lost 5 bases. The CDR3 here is CASSSGQHYGYTF. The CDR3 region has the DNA TGTGCCAGTAGTTCGGGACAGCATTATGGCTACACCTTC.

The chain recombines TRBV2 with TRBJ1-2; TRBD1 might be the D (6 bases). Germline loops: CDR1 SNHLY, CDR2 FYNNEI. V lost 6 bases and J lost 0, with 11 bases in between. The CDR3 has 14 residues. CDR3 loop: CASSVGQTNYGYTF. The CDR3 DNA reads TGTGCCAGCAGCGTCGGACAGACTAACTATGGCTACACCTTC.

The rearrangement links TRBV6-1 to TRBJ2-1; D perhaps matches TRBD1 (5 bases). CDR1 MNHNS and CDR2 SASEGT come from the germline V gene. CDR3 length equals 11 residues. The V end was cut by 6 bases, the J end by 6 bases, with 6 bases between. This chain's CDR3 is CASRGLNEQFF. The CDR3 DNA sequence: TGTGCCAGCAGGGGGCTCAATGAGCAGTTCTTC.

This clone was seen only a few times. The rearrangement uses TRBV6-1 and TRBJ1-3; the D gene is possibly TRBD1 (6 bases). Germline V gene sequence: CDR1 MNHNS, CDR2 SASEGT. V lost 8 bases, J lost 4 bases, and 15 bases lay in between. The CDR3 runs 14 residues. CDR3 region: CASQGGGAGNTIYF. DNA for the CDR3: TGTGCCAGCCAAGGGGGGGGCGCGGGAAACACCATATATTTT.

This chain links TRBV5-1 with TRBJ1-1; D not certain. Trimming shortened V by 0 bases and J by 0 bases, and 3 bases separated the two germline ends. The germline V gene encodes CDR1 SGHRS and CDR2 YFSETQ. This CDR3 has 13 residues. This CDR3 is CASSLAVNTEAFF. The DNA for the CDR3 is TGCGCCAGCAGCTTGGCGGTGAACACTGAAGCTTTCTTT.

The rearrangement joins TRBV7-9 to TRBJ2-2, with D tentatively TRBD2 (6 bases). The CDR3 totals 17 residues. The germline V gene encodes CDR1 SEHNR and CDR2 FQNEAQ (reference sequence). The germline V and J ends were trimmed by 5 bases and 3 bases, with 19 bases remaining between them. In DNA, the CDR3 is TGTGCCAGCAGCAGACTTAAGGGAACGGGGGACACCGGGGAGCTGTTTTTT. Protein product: CASSRLKGTGDTGELFF.

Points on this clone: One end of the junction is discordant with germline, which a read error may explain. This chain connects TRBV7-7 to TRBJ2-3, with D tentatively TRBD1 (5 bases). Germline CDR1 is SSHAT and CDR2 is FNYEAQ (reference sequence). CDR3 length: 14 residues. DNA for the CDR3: TGTGCTAGCAGCCCGTTAGGGGTAACAGATACGCAGTATTTT. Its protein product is CASSPLGVTDTQYF.

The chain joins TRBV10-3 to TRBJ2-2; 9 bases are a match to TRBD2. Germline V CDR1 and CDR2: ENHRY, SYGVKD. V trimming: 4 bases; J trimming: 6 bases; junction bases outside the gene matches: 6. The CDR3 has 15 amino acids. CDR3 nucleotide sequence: TGTGCCATCAGTGGGGCACTAGCGGGTGCCGGGGAGCTGTTTTTT. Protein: CAISGALAGAGELFF.

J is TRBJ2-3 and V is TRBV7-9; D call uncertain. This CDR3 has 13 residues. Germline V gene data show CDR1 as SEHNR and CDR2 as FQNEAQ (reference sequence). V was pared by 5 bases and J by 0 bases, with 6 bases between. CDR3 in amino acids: CASSPQSTDTQYF. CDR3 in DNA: TGTGCCAGCAGCCCACAAAGCACAGATACGCAGTATTTT.

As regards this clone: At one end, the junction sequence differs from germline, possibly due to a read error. The DNA of the CDR3 is TGTGCCAGCAGTTTAAGCGGGAGTAACTACAATGAGCAGTTCTTC. Encoded protein: CASSLSGSNYNEQFF. The chain links TRBV7-3 to TRBJ2-1, with TRBD2 identical over 8 bases. Germline V gene data show CDR1 as SGHTA and CDR2 as FQGTGA. The CDR3 is 15 amino acids.

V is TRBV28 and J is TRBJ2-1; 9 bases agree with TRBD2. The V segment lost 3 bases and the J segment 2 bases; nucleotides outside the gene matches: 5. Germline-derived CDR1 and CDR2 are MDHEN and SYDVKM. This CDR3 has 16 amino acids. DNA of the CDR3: TGTGCCAGCAGTTTCCAAGGACTAGCGCCCTACAATGAGCAGTTCTTC. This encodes CASSFQGLAPYNEQFF.

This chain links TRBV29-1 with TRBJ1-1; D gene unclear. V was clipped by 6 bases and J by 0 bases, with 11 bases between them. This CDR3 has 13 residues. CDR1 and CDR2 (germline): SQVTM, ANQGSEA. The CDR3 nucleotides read TGCAGCGTGTACACATTCCTGAACACTGAAGCTTTCTTT. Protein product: CSVYTFLNTEAFF. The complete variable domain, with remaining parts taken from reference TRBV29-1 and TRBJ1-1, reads SAVISQKPSRDICQRGTSLTIQCQVDSQVTMMFWYRQQPGQSLTLIATANQGSEATYESGFVIDKFPISRPNLTFSTLTVSNMSPEDSSIYLCSVYTFLNTEAFFGQGTRLTVV.

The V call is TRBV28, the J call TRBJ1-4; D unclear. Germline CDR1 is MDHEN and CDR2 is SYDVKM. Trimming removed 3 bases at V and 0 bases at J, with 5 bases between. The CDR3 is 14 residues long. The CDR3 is CASSFPATNEKLFF. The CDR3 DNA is TGTGCCAGCAGTTTCCCCGCAACTAATGAAAAACTGTTTTTT.

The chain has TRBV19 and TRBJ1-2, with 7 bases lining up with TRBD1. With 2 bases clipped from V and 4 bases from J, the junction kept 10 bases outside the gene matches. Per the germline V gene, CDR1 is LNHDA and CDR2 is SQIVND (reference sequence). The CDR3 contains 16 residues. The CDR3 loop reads CASSIPERGLLYGYTF. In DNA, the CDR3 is TGTGCCAGTAGTATACCGGAGAGGGGGCTTCTCTATGGCTACACCTTC. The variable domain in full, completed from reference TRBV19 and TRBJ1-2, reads DGGITQSPKYLFRKEGQNVTLSCEQNLNHDAMYWYRQDPGQGLRLIYYSQIVNDFQKGDIAEGYSVSREKKESFPLTVTSAQKNPTAFYLCASSIPERGLLYGYTFGSGTRLTVV.

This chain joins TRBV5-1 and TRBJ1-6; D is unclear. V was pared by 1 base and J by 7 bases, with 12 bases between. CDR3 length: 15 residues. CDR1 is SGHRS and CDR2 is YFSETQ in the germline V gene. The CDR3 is CASSLPERSNSPLHF. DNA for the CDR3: TGCGCCAGCAGCTTGCCCGAACGGTCAAATTCACCCCTCCACTTT.

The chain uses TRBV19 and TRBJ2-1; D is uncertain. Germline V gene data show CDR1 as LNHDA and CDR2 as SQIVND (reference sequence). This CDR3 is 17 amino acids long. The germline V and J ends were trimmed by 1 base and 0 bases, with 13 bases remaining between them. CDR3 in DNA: TGTGCCAGTAGTATAGCCCCCCTGAGTACCTCCTACAATGAGCAGTTCTTC. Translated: CASSIAPLSTSYNEQFF.

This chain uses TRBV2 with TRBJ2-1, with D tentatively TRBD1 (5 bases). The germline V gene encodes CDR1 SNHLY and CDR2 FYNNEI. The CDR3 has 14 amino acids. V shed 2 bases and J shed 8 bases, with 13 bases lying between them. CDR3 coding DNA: TGTGCCAGCAGTGAATGGGGCCGAAGGGATGAGCAGTTCTTC. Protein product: CASSEWGRRDEQFF.

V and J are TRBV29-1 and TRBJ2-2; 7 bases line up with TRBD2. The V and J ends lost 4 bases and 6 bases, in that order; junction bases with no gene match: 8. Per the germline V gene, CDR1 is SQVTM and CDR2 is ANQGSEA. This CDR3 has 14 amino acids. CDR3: CSVVLAASSGELFF. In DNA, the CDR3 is TGCAGCGTTGTCCTAGCGGCCTCATCCGGGGAGCTGTTTTTT.